This entry is about one T cell receptor beta chain. These data come from a study of blood T cell repertoires in COVID-19. V lost 4 bases and J lost 1; bases outside the gene matches: 14. Germline CDR1 SGHDT, CDR2 YYEEEE. This CDR3 is 18 amino acids long. This table comes from immunoSEQ multiplex PCR, and its TCRdb copy is limited to in-frame clones, with some not included. This table holds around 300,000 clones, approximately 88% found once. The TCR comes from a woman aged 25-40 years who had recovered from COVID-19. This chain connects TRBV5-6 to TRBJ1-1; 9 bases map to TRBD1. The sequenced sample was PBMCs or T cells enriched from blood (not recorded which). CDR3 sequence (DNA): TGTGCCAGCAGCCGATATAAAGGGACAGGGTTAAGGAACACTGAAGCTTTCTTT. Translating it yields CASSRYKGTGLRNTEAFF.